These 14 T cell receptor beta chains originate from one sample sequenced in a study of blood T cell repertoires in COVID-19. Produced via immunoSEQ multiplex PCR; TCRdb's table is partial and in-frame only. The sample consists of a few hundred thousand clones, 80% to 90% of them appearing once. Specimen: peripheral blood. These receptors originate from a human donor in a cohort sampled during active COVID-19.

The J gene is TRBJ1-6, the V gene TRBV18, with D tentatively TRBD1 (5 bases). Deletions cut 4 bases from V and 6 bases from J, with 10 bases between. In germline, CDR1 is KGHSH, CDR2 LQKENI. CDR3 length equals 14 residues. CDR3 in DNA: TGTGCCAGCTCACTGGGGGGACTTAATTCACCCCTCCACTTT. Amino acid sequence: CASSLGGLNSPLHF.

The CDR3 DNA sequence: TGCGCCAGCAGCCAGGAGCTAGCGGCGTCCTACAATGAGCAGTTCTTC. Translated: CASSQELAASYNEQFF. The chain links TRBV4-1 to TRBJ2-1; 7 nucleotides align to TRBD2. CDR1 is MGHRA and CDR2 is YSYEKL in the germline V gene. CDR3 length: 16 amino acids. Trimming at V came to 3 bases and at J to 1 base, leaving 6 bases not matched to a gene.

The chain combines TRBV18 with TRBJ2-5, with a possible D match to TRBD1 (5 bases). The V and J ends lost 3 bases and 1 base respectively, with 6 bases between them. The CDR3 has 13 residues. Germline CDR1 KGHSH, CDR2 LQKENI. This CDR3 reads CASSPTAQETQYF. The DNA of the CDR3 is TGTGCCAGCTCACCGACAGCCCAAGAGACCCAGTACTTC.

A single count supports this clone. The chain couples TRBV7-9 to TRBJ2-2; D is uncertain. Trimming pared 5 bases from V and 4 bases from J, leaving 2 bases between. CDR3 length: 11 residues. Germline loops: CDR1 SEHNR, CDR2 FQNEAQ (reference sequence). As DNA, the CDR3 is TGTGCCAGCAGCCGCACCGGGGAGCTGTTTTTT. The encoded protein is CASSRTGELFF.

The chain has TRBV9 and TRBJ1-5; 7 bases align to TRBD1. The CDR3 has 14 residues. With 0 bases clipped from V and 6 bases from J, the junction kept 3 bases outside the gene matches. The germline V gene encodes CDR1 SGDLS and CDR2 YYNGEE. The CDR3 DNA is TGTGCCAGCAGCGTAGGACAGGGACCTCAGCCCCAGCATTTT. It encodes CASSVGQGPQPQHF.

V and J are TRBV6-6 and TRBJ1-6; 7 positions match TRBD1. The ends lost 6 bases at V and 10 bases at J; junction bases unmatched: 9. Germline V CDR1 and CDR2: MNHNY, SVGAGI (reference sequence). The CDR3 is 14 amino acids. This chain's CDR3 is CASSYRQGVSPLHF. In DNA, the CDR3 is TGTGCCAGCAGCTACCGACAGGGTGTCTCACCCCTCCACTTT.

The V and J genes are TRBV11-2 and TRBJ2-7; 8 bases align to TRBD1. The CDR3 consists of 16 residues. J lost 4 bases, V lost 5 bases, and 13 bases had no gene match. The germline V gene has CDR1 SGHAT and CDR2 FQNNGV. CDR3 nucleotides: TGTGCCAGCAGCCCCCTGAACAGGCAGGGGGCATACGAGCAGTACTTC. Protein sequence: CASSPLNRQGAYEQYF.

The CDR3 DNA reads TGTGCCAGCAGGCCCGCCGACGTGGGGGGAGAAAAACTGTTTTTT. Translation: CASRPADVGGEKLFF. V and J are TRBV28 and TRBJ1-4; possibly TRBD1 for D (5 bases). The CDR3 is 15 residues long. The V gene's germline CDR1 is MDHEN and CDR2 SYDVKM. Trimming took off 6 bases at V and 8 bases at J, with 19 bases between the two ends.

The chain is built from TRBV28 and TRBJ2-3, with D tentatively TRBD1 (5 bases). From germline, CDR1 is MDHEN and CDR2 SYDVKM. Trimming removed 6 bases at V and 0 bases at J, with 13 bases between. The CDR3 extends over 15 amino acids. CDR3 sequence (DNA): TGTGCCAGCAGCCCCGACAGATTGAGCACAGATACGCAGTATTTT. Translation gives CASSPDRLSTDTQYF.

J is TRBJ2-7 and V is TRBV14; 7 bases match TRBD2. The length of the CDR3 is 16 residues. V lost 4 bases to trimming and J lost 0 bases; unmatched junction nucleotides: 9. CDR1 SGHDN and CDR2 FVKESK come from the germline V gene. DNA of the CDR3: TGTGCCAGCAGCCCATTACTAGCGCTCAGCTCCTACGAGCAGTACTTC. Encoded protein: CASSPLLALSSYEQYF.

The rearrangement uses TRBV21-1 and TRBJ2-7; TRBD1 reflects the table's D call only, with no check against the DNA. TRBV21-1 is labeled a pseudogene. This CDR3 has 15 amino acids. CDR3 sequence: CASSKDRESQDEQYF. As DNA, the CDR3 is TGTGCCAGCAGCAAAGACAGGGAATCCCAAGACGAGCAGTACTTC.

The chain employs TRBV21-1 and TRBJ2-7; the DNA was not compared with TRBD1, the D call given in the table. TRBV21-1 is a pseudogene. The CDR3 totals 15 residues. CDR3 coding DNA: TGTGCCAGCAGCAAGATTAGGACAGCCACCTACGAGCAGTACTTC. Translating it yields CASSKIRTATYEQYF.

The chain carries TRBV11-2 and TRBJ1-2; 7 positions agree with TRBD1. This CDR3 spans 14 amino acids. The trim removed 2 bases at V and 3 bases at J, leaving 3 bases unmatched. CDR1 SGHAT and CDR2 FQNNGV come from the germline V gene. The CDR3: CASSLSGQHYGYTF. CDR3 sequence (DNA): TGTGCCAGCAGCTTATCGGGACAGCACTATGGCTACACCTTC. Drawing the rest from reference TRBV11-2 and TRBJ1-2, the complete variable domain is EAGVAQSPRYKIIEKRQSVAFWCNPISGHATLYWYQQILGQGPKLLIQFQNNGVVDDSQLPKDRFSAERLKGVDSTLKIQPAKLEDSAVYLCASSLSGQHYGYTFGSGTRLTVV.

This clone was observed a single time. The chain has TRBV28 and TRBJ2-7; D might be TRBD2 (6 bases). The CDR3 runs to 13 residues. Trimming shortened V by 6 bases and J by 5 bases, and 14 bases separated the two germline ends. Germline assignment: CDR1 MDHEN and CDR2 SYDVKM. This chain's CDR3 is CASRRGGGDEQYF. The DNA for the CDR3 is TGTGCCAGCAGAAGGGGAGGTGGAGACGAGCAGTACTTC.